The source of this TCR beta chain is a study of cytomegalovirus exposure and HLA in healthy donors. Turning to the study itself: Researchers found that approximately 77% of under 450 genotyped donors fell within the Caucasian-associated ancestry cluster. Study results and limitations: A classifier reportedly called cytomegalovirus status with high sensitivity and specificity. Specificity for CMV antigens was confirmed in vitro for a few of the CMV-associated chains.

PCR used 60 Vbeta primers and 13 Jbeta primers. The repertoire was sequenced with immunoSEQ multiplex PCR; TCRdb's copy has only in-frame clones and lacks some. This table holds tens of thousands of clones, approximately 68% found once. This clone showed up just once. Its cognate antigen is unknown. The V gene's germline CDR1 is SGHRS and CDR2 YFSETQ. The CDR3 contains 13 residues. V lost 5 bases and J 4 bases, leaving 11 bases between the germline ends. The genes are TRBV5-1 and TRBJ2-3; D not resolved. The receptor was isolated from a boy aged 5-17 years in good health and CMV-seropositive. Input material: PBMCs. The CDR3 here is CASRPSGADTQYF. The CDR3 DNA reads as TGCGCCAGCAGACCTAGTGGAGCAGATACGCAGTATTTT.